This T cell receptor (beta chain) was identified in a study of technical replicates of blood from a few donors. Looked up from germline, CDR1 is SGHTA and CDR2 is FQGNSA. Trimming took 3 bases from V and 2 from J; bases not matched to a gene: 7. This CDR3 is built from 15 residues. Only in-frame clones appear in the TCRdb table, and some are missing; sequencing was by immunoSEQ multiplex PCR. The data show 95,000 or so clones, 95% seen once. The source material was T cells isolated from PBMCs. This clonotype was sampled from a human donor in good health. This chain connects TRBV7-2 to TRBJ2-7, with TRBD2 identical over 7 bases. This CDR3 is CASSFSGFITYEQYF. Written as DNA, the CDR3 is TGTGCCAGCAGCTTTAGCGGGTTCATAACCTACGAGCAGTACTTC.